The clone carrying this T cell receptor (beta chain) was detected once. V was pared by 3 bases and J by 8 bases, with 9 bases of the junction left unmatched. The CDR3 loop spans 17 amino acids. Germline V gene sequence: CDR1 SGHTA, CDR2 FQGNSA. This sample is drawn from a study of tumor-infiltrating lymphocytes in oesophageal squamous cell carcinoma. TCRdb passed the PCR reads through MiXCR, listing each CDR3 protein once. This table has 20,000 to 25,000 distinct CDR3 sequences, more than 30% appearing once. This receptor was taken from a male donor with esophageal squamous cell carcinoma. J is TRBJ2-1 and V is TRBV7-2; the match to TRBD2 covers 14 bases. Sequencing was done on a sample of esophageal tumor tissue. The CDR3 coding sequence is TGTGCCAGCAGCTTTGTGGCCGGGACTAGCGGGAGCTATGAGCAGTTCTTC. This gives the protein CASSFVAGTSGSYEQFF.